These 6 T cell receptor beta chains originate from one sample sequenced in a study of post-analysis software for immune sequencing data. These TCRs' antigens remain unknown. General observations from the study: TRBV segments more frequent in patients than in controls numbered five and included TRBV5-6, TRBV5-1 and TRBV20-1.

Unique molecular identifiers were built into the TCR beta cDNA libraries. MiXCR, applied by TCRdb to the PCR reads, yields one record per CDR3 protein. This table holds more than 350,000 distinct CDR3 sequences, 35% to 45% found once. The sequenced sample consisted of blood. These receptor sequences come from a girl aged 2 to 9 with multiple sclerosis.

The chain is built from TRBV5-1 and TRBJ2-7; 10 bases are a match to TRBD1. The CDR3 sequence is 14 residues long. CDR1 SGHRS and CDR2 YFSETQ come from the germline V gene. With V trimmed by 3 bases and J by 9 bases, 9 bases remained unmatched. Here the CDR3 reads CASSSGTGELRQYF. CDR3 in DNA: TGCGCCAGCAGCTCCGGGACAGGGGAGTTGCGGCAGTACTTC.

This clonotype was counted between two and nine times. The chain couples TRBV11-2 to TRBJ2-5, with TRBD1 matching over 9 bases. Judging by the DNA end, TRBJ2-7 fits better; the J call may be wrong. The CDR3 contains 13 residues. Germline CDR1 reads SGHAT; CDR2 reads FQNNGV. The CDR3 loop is CASSFGTGSEQYF. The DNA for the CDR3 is TGTGCCAGCAGCTTCGGGACAGGGAGCGAGCAGTACTTC.

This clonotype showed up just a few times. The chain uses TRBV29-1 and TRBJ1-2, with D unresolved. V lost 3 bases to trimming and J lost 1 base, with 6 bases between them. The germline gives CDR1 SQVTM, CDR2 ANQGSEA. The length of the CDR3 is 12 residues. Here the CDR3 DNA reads TGCAGCGTTGATGAGGTTAACTATGGCTACACCTTC. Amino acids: CSVDEVNYGYTF.

CDR3 in DNA: TGCAGTGCTCAAAGAGGACGTATCCCTGGGGCCAACGTCCTGACTTTC. It specifies CSAQRGRIPGANVLTF. The rearrangement uses TRBV20-1 and TRBJ2-6; no reliable D call. The V end lost 5 bases, the J end lost 2 bases, and 16 bases lay between the germline ends. The germline V gene has CDR1 DFQATT and CDR2 SNEGSKA (reference sequence). CDR3 length equals 16 residues.

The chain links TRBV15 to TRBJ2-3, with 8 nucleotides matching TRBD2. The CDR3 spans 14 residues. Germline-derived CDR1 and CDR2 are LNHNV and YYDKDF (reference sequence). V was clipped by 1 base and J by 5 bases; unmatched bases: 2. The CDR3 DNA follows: TGTGCCACCAGCAGAGGACTAGCGATAGATACGCAGTATTTT. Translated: CATSRGLAIDTQYF.

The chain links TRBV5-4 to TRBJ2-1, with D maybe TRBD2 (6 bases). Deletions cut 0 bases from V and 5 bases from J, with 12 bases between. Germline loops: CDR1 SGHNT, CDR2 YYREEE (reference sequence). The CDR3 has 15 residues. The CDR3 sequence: CASSLVVTSHNEQFF. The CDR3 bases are TGTGCCAGCAGCTTGGTAGTGACTAGTCACAATGAGCAGTTCTTC.